Only one count was recorded for the clone carrying this TCR beta chain. This sample was included in a study of shared clonotypes between healthy human individuals. Sequencing was performed with immunoSEQ multiplex PCR; in TCRdb, only in-frame clones are kept and a portion is missing. The sample has about 2.2 million clones, 80% to 95% seen once. The CDR3 has 14 amino acids. V dropped 5 bases and J dropped 4 bases, with 12 bases sitting between them. Germline V gene sequence: CDR1 MNHEY, CDR2 SMNVEV (reference sequence). Selected positively for CCR7 and CD45RO-negative, naive CD8 cells excluded terminally differentiated effector memory CD45RA+ cells.

This TCR was sampled from a man younger than 35 in good health. Some clones in this sample may be carry-over from other donors' samples. Material: naive CD8+ T cells from PBMCs. The genes are TRBV27 and TRBJ1-3; perhaps TRBD1 as D (5 bases). This CDR3 is CASSQGFTGNTIYF. CDR3 sequence (DNA): TGTGCCAGCAGTCAGGGTTTTACAGGAAACACCATATATTTT.